Below are 2 T cell receptor beta chains sequenced from a single sample in a study of cytomegalovirus exposure and HLA in healthy donors. Researchers ran the PCR with 60 Vbeta and 13 Jbeta primers. TCRdb's copy holds only in-frame clones and misses some; the assay was immunoSEQ multiplex PCR. Found here are around 300,000 clones, roughly 90% of them singletons; the top ten hold roughly 2%. Sample: PBMCs. The receptors originated from a woman aged 18-29 years in good health and CMV-seronegative.

The chain links TRBV7-2 to TRBJ2-4; 8 bases are shared with TRBD1. This CDR3 is 16 amino acids long. CDR1 and CDR2 from the germline V gene are SGHTA and FQGNSA. Trimming at V came to 6 bases and at J to 3 bases, leaving 10 bases not matched to a gene. The CDR3 DNA reads TGTGCCAGCAGACGGAGACAGGGGAAAGGCAAAAACATTCAGTACTTC. Protein: CASRRRQGKGKNIQYF.

This clone was detected only once. The chain employs TRBV13 and TRBJ2-1, with 11 bases lining up with TRBD2. The length of the CDR3 is 15 residues. Germline V lookup: CDR1 PRHDT, CDR2 FYEKMQ (reference sequence). J gave up 6 bases and V 4 bases, and 5 bases lay outside the gene matches. CDR3 sequence: CASSSRLAGFNEQFF. CDR3 in DNA: TGTGCCAGCAGCTCACGACTAGCGGGGTTCAATGAGCAGTTCTTC.